Here is one TCR beta chain with its context. This sample is drawn from a study of prognosis after radiotherapy for stage I lung cancer. Genomic DNA was the source, and TCR beta CDR3 was amplified from it by two-round multiplex PCR. Round-one PCR had primers specific to each TRBV and TRBJ gene. TCRdb fed the multiplex PCR reads into MiXCR, producing one record per CDR3 protein. The sample records some 15,000 distinct CDR3 sequences, approximately 15% being singletons. The length of the CDR3 is 14 residues. V shed 2 bases and J 3 bases; nucleotides not matched to a gene: 2. From germline, CDR1 is SQVTM and CDR2 ANQGSEA.

This receptor was obtained from a donor at least 50 years old with non-small cell lung cancer. V gene TRBV29-1 combines with J gene TRBJ2-4, with 9 bases matching TRBD2. The specimen comprised PBMCs, sampled before or after stereotactic body radiation therapy (not recorded which). The CDR3 DNA reads TGCAGCGTTGAACTAGCGGGACTCAAAAACATTCAGTACTTC. Its translation is CSVELAGLKNIQYF.